The 20 T cell receptor beta chains below were found in one sample sequenced in a study of T cells in tuberculosis. Time point here: new active TB diagnosis, blood taken before or within 7 days of starting treatment. Profiled with immunoSEQ multiplex PCR; TCRdb holds only in-frame clones, not every one. The sample records approximately 46,000 clones, about 95% being singletons. The specimen was PBMCs, collected at tuberculosis diagnosis. These receptors all come from an adult with tuberculosis.

The V and J genes are TRBV7-9 and TRBJ2-7; D uncertain. The germline V gene has CDR1 SEHNR and CDR2 FQNEAQ (reference sequence). The CDR3 totals 13 residues. Trimming shortened V by 3 bases and J by 3 bases, and 9 bases separated the two germline ends. In nucleotides, the CDR3 is TGTGCCAGCAGCTTTACGGAGAACTACGAGCAGTACTTC. Protein sequence: CASSFTENYEQYF.

CDR3 sequence: CASSLTPVRKSYEQYF. The CDR3 coding sequence is TGTGCCAGCAGCTTGACCCCGGTGAGGAAGAGTTACGAGCAGTACTTC. J is TRBJ2-7 and V is TRBV5-6; no definite D call. The V end lost 1 base, the J end lost 4 bases, and 18 bases lay between the germline ends. The CDR3 consists of 16 residues. Germline CDR1 is SGHDT and CDR2 is YYEEEE.

The chain uses TRBV5-4 and TRBJ1-1, with D perhaps TRBD1 (5 bases). Trimming left V 0 bases short and J 3 bases short, with 9 bases between. The germline V gene encodes CDR1 SGHNT and CDR2 YYREEE (reference sequence). The CDR3 spans 14 residues. DNA for the CDR3: TGTGCCAGCAGCTTGGACTGGACATACACTGAAGCTTTCTTT. This translates into CASSLDWTYTEAFF. Full variable domain (remainder filled in from reference TRBV5-4 and TRBJ1-1): ETGVTQSPTHLIKTRGQQVTLRCSSQSGHNTVSWYQQALGQGPQFIFQYYREEENGRGNFPPRFSGLQFPNYSSELNVNALELDDSALYLCASSLDWTYTEAFFGQGTRLTVV.

The count of this clone is one. The chain joins TRBV7-2 to TRBJ2-5; 12 bases match TRBD1. The junction had 5 bases not matched to a gene; V was cut back by 1 base and J by 5 bases. This CDR3 has 16 amino acids. Germline assignment: CDR1 SGHTA and CDR2 FQGNSA. The CDR3 is CASSLGGTGGFETQYF. In nucleotides, the CDR3 is TGTGCCAGCAGCTTAGGGGGGACAGGGGGCTTTGAGACCCAGTACTTC. Based on the CDR3 plus reference TRBV7-2 and TRBJ2-5, the full variable domain is GAGVSQSPSNKVTEKGKDVELRCDPISGHTALYWYRQSLGQGLEFLIYFQGNSAPDKSGLPSDRFSAERTGGSVSTLTIQRTQQEDSAVYLCASSLGGTGGFETQYFGPGTRLLVL.

The chain carries TRBV29-1 and TRBJ2-2, with D unresolved. CDR1 and CDR2 from the germline V gene are SQVTM and ANQGSEA. The CDR3 runs 13 residues. Trimming took off 1 base at V and 2 bases at J, with 5 bases between the two ends. CDR3 in DNA: TGCAGCGTTGAAGGAGGAAACACCGGGGAGCTGTTTTTT. As protein: CSVEGGNTGELFF.

This chain connects TRBV30 to TRBJ1-2; 7 bases map to TRBD1. CDR3 length equals 13 residues. CDR1 GTSNPN and CDR2 SVGIG come from the germline V gene (reference sequence). V shed 5 bases, J shed 7 bases, and the junction held 10 bases outside the gene matches. CDR3 region: CAWGSGTVVGYTF. The CDR3 DNA follows: TGTGCCTGGGGCTCCGGGACAGTAGTTGGCTACACCTTC.

This sequence joins TRBV5-4 and TRBJ1-2; 11 bases map to TRBD1. V was pared by 0 bases and J by 4 bases, with 5 bases of the junction left unmatched. The CDR3 is 16 residues long. Per germline, CDR1 SGHNT and CDR2 YYREEE (reference sequence). CDR3 sequence (DNA): TGTGCCAGCAGCTTGGGGGACAGGGGGGCCCTCTATGGCTACACCTTC. It encodes CASSLGDRGALYGYTF.

This rearrangement joins TRBV30 to TRBJ2-5; D remains ambiguous. This CDR3 has 14 amino acids. V was clipped by 0 bases and J by 4 bases, with 12 bases between them. Germline V gene sequence: CDR1 GTSNPN, CDR2 SVGIG (reference sequence). CDR3 loop: CAWSVRQAGETQYF. The CDR3 nucleotides are TGTGCCTGGAGTGTACGGCAGGCCGGAGAGACCCAGTACTTC.

CDR3 in amino acids: CASSLMAAGANVLTF. In DNA, the CDR3 is TGCGCCAGCAGCTTAATGGCGGCCGGGGCCAACGTCCTGACTTTC. V and J are TRBV5-1 and TRBJ2-6; D is undetermined. CDR3 size: 15 residues. Per the germline V gene, CDR1 is SGHRS and CDR2 is YFSETQ. V lost 2 bases and J 4 bases, leaving 10 bases between the germline ends. The full variable domain, rest sourced from reference TRBV5-1 and TRBJ2-6, is KAGVTQTPRYLIKTRGQQVTLSCSPISGHRSVSWYQQTPGQGLQFLFEYFSETQRNKGNFPGRFSGRQFSNSRSEMNVSTLELGDSALYLCASSLMAAGANVLTFGAGSRLTVL.

The V and J genes are TRBV30 and TRBJ1-5, with D uncertain. Between the trimmed V and J ends, which lost 7 bases and 1 base, there was a span of 14 bases. Germline lookup yields CDR1 GTSNPN and CDR2 SVGIG (reference sequence). The CDR3 is 14 residues long. This CDR3 reads CAYSTVLSNQPQHF. CDR3 DNA sequence: TGTGCCTATAGTACAGTCTTAAGCAATCAGCCCCAGCATTTT.

The chain recombines TRBV5-4 with TRBJ2-5; maybe TRBD2 (5 bases). Germline CDR1 SGHNT, CDR2 YYREEE (reference sequence). V lost 0 bases to trimming and J lost 0 bases, with 6 bases between them. This CDR3 has 14 residues. This chain's CDR3 is CASSLVGNQETQYF. The CDR3 bases are TGTGCCAGCAGCTTGGTCGGGAACCAAGAGACCCAGTACTTC.

The chain links TRBV6-5 to TRBJ2-7, with TRBD2 as a possible D gene (5 bases). The V end was cut by 3 bases, the J end by 6 bases, with 15 bases between. This CDR3 is 14 amino acids long. The germline CDR1 and CDR2 sequences are MNHEY and SVGAGI. CDR3 sequence reads: CASSYTRIGGEQYF. The CDR3 nucleotides read TGTGCCAGCAGTTATACTAGGATTGGAGGCGAGCAGTACTTC.

Turning to this clone: The CDR3 does not close with the conserved phenylalanine or tryptophan, likely indicating a read error. Because the CDR3's place on the DNA is in doubt, the DNA is left out and the CDR3 is given as listed by TCRdb. This chain links TRBV21-1 with TRBJ2-3; TRBD1 is taken as the D call from the table, unchecked against the DNA. TRBV21-1 counts as a pseudogene. The CDR3 numbers 11 amino acids, ends counted. This chain's CDR3 is CASSKEGETGC.

V is TRBV15 and J is TRBJ1-5; no clear D gene. CDR3 length equals 20 residues. The V and J ends lost 1 base and 0 bases respectively, with 22 bases between them. Germline V gene sequence: CDR1 LNHNV, CDR2 YYDKDF (reference sequence). In nucleotides, the CDR3 is TGTGCCACCAGCAGAGCAGGTCCCAACATCCCGGAGGATAGCAATCAGCCCCAGCATTTT. Its translation is CATSRAGPNIPEDSNQPQHF.

The chain combines TRBV5-4 with TRBJ2-7, with D maybe TRBD1 (7 bases). The germline V gene has CDR1 SGHNT and CDR2 YYREEE (reference sequence). CDR3 length: 15 residues. Deletions cut 1 base from V and 3 bases from J, with 14 bases between. Here the CDR3 DNA reads TGTGCCAGCAGCTTGACACGACAGGGAGGCTACGAGCAGTACTTC. Its protein is CASSLTRQGGYEQYF.

The chain is built from TRBV2 and TRBJ2-3, with unresolved D. V was trimmed by 5 bases and J by 1 base, leaving 4 bases between them. Germline-derived CDR1 and CDR2 are SNHLY and FYNNEI. There are 12 residues in the CDR3. CDR3 in DNA: TGTGCCAGCAGTCTACGCACAGATACGCAGTATTTT. Translation: CASSLRTDTQYF. Based on the CDR3 plus reference TRBV2 and TRBJ2-3, the full variable domain is EPEVTQTPSHQVTQMGQEVILRCVPISNHLYFYWYRQILGQKVEFLVSFYNNEISEKSEIFDDQFSVERPDGSNFTLKIRSTKLEDSAMYFCASSLRTDTQYFGPGTRLTVL.

The chain has TRBV13 and TRBJ2-3, with a possible D match to TRBD2 (5 bases). Germline-derived CDR1 and CDR2 are PRHDT and FYEKMQ (reference sequence). This CDR3 is 14 amino acids long. V was pared by 4 bases and J by 3 bases, with 11 bases between. As DNA, the CDR3 is TGTGCCAGCAGCTCGCTAGCATTAACAGATACGCAGTATTTT. As protein: CASSSLALTDTQYF.

CDR3 amino acids: CASSLKGQGAVGELFF. As DNA, the CDR3 is TGCGCCAGCAGCTTGAAGGGACAGGGGGCTGTCGGGGAGCTGTTTTTT. The chain employs TRBV5-1 and TRBJ2-2; 12 bases are a match to TRBD1. With V trimmed by 1 base and J by 7 bases, 5 bases remained unmatched. Per the germline V gene, CDR1 is SGHRS and CDR2 is YFSETQ. CDR3 length: 16 residues.

This sequence joins TRBV6-1 and TRBJ2-1, with 12 bases lining up with TRBD2. Trimming took 3 bases from V and 9 from J; bases not matched to a gene: 0. The CDR3 is 13 amino acids. Germline V gene sequence: CDR1 MNHNS, CDR2 SASEGT. CDR3 sequence (DNA): TGTGCCAGCAGTGAGGGACTAGCGGGTGAGCAGTTCTTC. Translated: CASSEGLAGEQFF.

V gene TRBV7-2 combines with J gene TRBJ2-4, with TRBD2 as a possible D gene (5 bases). V was cut by 2 bases and J by 0 bases, with 14 bases left in between. The CDR3 covers 17 residues. Germline assignment: CDR1 SGHTA and CDR2 FQGNSA. The DNA of the CDR3 is TGTGCCAGCAGCTTAACGGGAAGCGGTCTAGCCAAAAACATTCAGTACTTC. Translated: CASSLTGSGLAKNIQYF.